A single sample is the source of the 15 T cell receptor beta chains below, sequenced in a study of early T cells in non-severe SARS-CoV-2 infection. TCRdb re-analysed the 5' RACE reads in MiXCR, keeping a single row per CDR3 protein. The table shows under 95,000 distinct CDR3 sequences, with 14% to 15% occurring only once. Sequencing was done on a sample of whole blood. These receptors all come from an adult who was a healthcare worker with PCR-confirmed SARS-CoV-2 infection or an uninfected control (not recorded which).

The genes are TRBV9 and TRBJ1-1, with no clear D. Germline V gives CDR1 SGDLS, CDR2 YYNGEE. This CDR3 is built from 14 residues. The ends were cut back, 0 bases at V and 6 bases at J, with 12 bases in the middle. DNA of the CDR3: TGTGCCAGCAGCGTAGGAATTAACGGGGCTGAAGCTTTCTTT. Translating it yields CASSVGINGAEAFF.

This clonotype has only one observation. The chain recombines TRBV4-1 with TRBJ2-3, with D tentatively TRBD2 (6 bases). The CDR3 length is 16 residues. Per the germline V gene, CDR1 is MGHRA and CDR2 is YSYEKL. The V end was cut by 0 bases, the J end by 0 bases, with 10 bases between. CDR3 in DNA: TGCGCCAGCAGCCAAGAGGCTAGCGATAGCACAGATACGCAGTATTTT. Amino acids: CASSQEASDSTDTQYF.

This clonotype was detected only a few times. The J gene is TRBJ2-1, the V gene TRBV29-1; the match to TRBD2 covers 7 bases. The CDR3 is 13 residues long. The germline gives CDR1 SQVTM, CDR2 ANQGSEA. With V trimmed by 5 bases and J by 3 bases, 4 bases remained unmatched. The CDR3 loop is CSVWASGYNEQFF. The CDR3, as DNA: TGCAGCGTTTGGGCTAGCGGCTACAATGAGCAGTTCTTC.

This clonotype turned up a few times. J is TRBJ2-1 and V is TRBV12-3 or TRBV12-4; no clear D. V shed 3 bases and J shed 7 bases, with 7 bases lying between them. The CDR3 totals 12 residues. The CDR3 sequence: CASSFRVNEQFF. CDR3 sequence (DNA): TGTGCCAGCAGTTTTCGGGTAAATGAGCAGTTCTTC.

The chain is built from TRBV20-1 and TRBJ2-1; D gene uncertain. This CDR3 has 10 residues. Germline CDR1 is DFQATT and CDR2 is SNEGSKA (reference sequence). The V and J ends lost 2 bases and 8 bases respectively, with 4 bases between them. The CDR3 region has the DNA TGCAGTGCTAGATCGGATGAGCAGTTCTTC. The encoded protein is CSARSDEQFF.

The CDR3, as DNA: TGTGCCAGCAACCTGGGGACGGGACGGCCCGGTCGGGAGACCCAGTACTTC. This gives the protein CASNLGTGRPGRETQYF. V usage is TRBV7-9 and J usage is TRBJ2-5; D tentatively reads TRBD1 or TRBD2 (5 bases each). Germline V gene data show CDR1 as SEHNR and CDR2 as FQNEAQ (reference sequence). Trimming removed 7 bases at V and 5 bases at J, with 26 bases between. This CDR3 spans 17 amino acids.

Written as DNA, the CDR3 is TGTGCCAGCAGCGTGGGCCCGGAGCAGTTCTTC. Translating gives CASSVGPEQFF. J is TRBJ2-1 and V is TRBV9; D uncertain. This CDR3 comprises 11 residues. V shed 2 bases and J shed 10 bases, with 7 bases lying between them. Germline V gives CDR1 SGDLS, CDR2 YYNGEE.

The chain couples TRBV28 to TRBJ2-7; D is unclear. This CDR3 is 14 amino acids long. Trimming left V 8 bases short and J 4 bases short, with 18 bases between. Germline values: CDR1 MDHEN, CDR2 SYDVKM. The CDR3 DNA sequence: TGTGCCAGCGCCGTGGGGTGCGGACGTTACGAGCAGTACTTC. Protein: CASAVGCGRYEQYF.

This clonotype was seen at least ten times. The chain has TRBV28 and TRBJ2-7; D is unresolved. With 5 bases removed from V and 2 bases from J, the gap between germline ends came to 19 bases. This CDR3 is 16 amino acids long. Germline V gene lookup returns CDR1 MDHEN and CDR2 SYDVKM. The CDR3 DNA follows: TGTGCCAGCAGTCTCCCCCGGGCGGAGTCCCCCTACGAGCAGTACTTC. It translates to CASSLPRAESPYEQYF.

This clonotype was observed a few times. V gene TRBV7-2 combines with J gene TRBJ2-1; 7 nucleotides line up with TRBD2. Germline loops: CDR1 SGHTA, CDR2 FQGNSA. The CDR3 sequence is 13 residues long. V was clipped by 0 bases and J by 10 bases; unmatched bases: 3. CDR3 in DNA: TGTGCCAGCAGCTTAGCGCGGGAGTTGGAGCAGTTCTTC. It encodes CASSLARELEQFF. The whole variable domain, remainder taken from reference TRBV7-2 and TRBJ2-1, is GAGVSQSPSNKVTEKGKDVELRCDPISGHTALYWYRQSLGQGLEFLIYFQGNSAPDKSGLPSDRFSAERTGGSVSTLTIQRTQQEDSAVYLCASSLARELEQFFGPGTRLTVL.

This clonotype was counted a few times. This chain links TRBV7-2 with TRBJ1-1; no definite D call. CDR1 SGHTA and CDR2 FQGNSA come from the germline V gene. CDR3 length equals 15 residues. Trimming took 1 base from V and 1 from J, leaving 10 bases between them. In nucleotides, the CDR3 is TGTGCCAGCAGCTTAGGCGCAGGAGCGAACACTGAAGCTTTCTTT. This translates into CASSLGAGANTEAFF.

CDR3: CASSQELNTEAFF. The CDR3 nucleotides are TGTGCCAGCAGCCAAGAACTGAACACTGAAGCTTTCTTT. The chain uses TRBV14 and TRBJ1-1; D remains ambiguous. Germline lookup yields CDR1 SGHDN and CDR2 FVKESK. V lost 0 bases and J 0 bases, leaving 2 bases between the germline ends. This CDR3 comprises 13 residues.

This rearrangement joins TRBV28 to TRBJ2-7, with D hard to call. The germline gives CDR1 MDHEN, CDR2 SYDVKM. V lost 3 bases to trimming and J lost 0 bases, with 3 bases between them. This CDR3 contains 12 residues. CDR3 protein: CASSFPSYEQYF. CDR3 bases: TGTGCCAGCAGTTTCCCCTCCTACGAGCAGTACTTC.

This clonotype was observed a few times. V is TRBV28 and J is TRBJ2-1, with D possibly being TRBD1 or TRBD2 (5 bases each). This CDR3 region has 16 residues. CDR1 is MDHEN and CDR2 is SYDVKM in the germline V gene. The V and J ends lost 4 bases and 4 bases respectively, with 17 bases between them. The CDR3 DNA sequence: TGTGCCAGCAGTTGGCCCGGGACGAAAAAATACAATGAGCAGTTCTTC. Translation gives CASSWPGTKKYNEQFF.

This clonotype was seen more than once but under ten times. The chain couples TRBV5-4 to TRBJ2-7, with TRBD2 identical over 9 bases. Germline lookup yields CDR1 SGHNT and CDR2 YYREEE (reference sequence). J was trimmed by 2 bases and V by 0 bases; bases with no gene match: 6. The CDR3 contains 16 residues. CDR3 nucleotides: TGTGCCAGCAGCTTGGCCCCCGCTAGCGGGGCCTACGAGCAGTACTTC. It yields the protein CASSLAPASGAYEQYF.